Only a few counts were recorded for the clone carrying this T cell receptor beta chain. Its antigen remains unknown. This sample is part of a study of chemoradiotherapy in HPV16-positive cancers. On the study more broadly: Candidate HPV-specific T-cell clones and common TCR motifs came from functional assays in a couple of HPV16-positive patients.

CDR3 size: 14 residues. The germline CDR1 and CDR2 sequences are KGHSH and LQKENI. Between the trimmed V and J ends, which lost 1 base and 10 bases, there was a span of 14 bases. Method: immunoSEQ multiplex PCR; TCRdb's copy keeps in-frame clones and lacks some. The table shows tens of thousands of clones, with 80% to 95% occurring only once. Points from the study as a whole: Candidate HPV-specific clones and E7-related TCR motifs grew in tumor during treatment. Better recurrence-free survival went with HPV-responsive T-cell expansion in HPV16-positive patients. Only a couple of HPV16-positive patients supplied the functional HPV-specificity definition.

The sample was blood, taken from a patient who underwent chemoradiotherapy. This rearrangement joins TRBV18 to TRBJ2-1; D is perhaps TRBD1 (6 bases). The source of this sequence is a human donor with HPV-associated anogenital cancer. This CDR3 is CASSPLPSGEEQFF. CDR3 nucleotide sequence: TGTGCCAGCTCACCACTCCCCTCAGGGGAAGAGCAGTTCTTC.